Presented here are 13 T cell receptor beta chains from one specimen sequenced in a study of PD-L1 blockade in urothelial cancer. Noted time point: pretreatment peripheral blood. Profiled with immunoSEQ multiplex PCR; TCRdb holds only in-frame clones, not every one. In the table there are tens of thousands of clones, about 81% of which are singletons. Specimen: PBMCs, collected around atezolizumab (anti-PD-L1) treatment. These receptor sequences come from a man between 65 and 85 years old with urothelial cancer.

V is TRBV9 and J is TRBJ2-3; TRBD1 agrees at 10 bases. The V gene's germline CDR1 is SGDLS and CDR2 YYNGEE. The V and J ends lost 2 bases and 4 bases, in that order; junction bases with no gene match: 4. This CDR3 has 15 amino acids. The CDR3 DNA reads as TGTGCCAGCAGCGTGACAGGGGGCTCTCCAGATACGCAGTATTTT. Amino acids: CASSVTGGSPDTQYF.

The V gene is TRBV25-1, the J gene TRBJ1-3; TRBD1 matches 7 bases. Germline CDR1 MGHDK, CDR2 SYGVNS. The CDR3 runs 18 residues. V dropped 5 bases and J dropped 1; count of bases not matched to a gene: 14. The CDR3 DNA sequence: TGTGCCAGCAGTCCCCCCGGGGACTCCAGGGGGTCTGGAAACACCATATATTTT. This translates into CASSPPGDSRGSGNTIYF.

The chain couples TRBV7-9 to TRBJ2-1, with D tentatively TRBD2 (6 bases). The CDR3 covers 15 residues. From germline, CDR1 is SEHNR and CDR2 FQNEAQ (reference sequence). V was shortened by 1 base and J by 3 bases, with 10 bases between the two germline ends. This chain's CDR3 is CASSLGGGDYNEQFF. The CDR3, as DNA: TGTGCCAGCAGCTTAGGGGGCGGGGACTACAATGAGCAGTTCTTC.

The chain combines TRBV5-1 with TRBJ2-1; a possible D gene is TRBD2 (6 bases). CDR1 is SGHRS, CDR2 YFSETQ, per germline. The CDR3 runs to 20 residues. The V end was cut by 3 bases, the J end by 0 bases, with 25 bases between. In nucleotides, the CDR3 is TGCGCCAGCAGCTCCCTAGGAGGGGATAGCGGAGGGAGCTCCTACAATGAGCAGTTCTTC. Its translation: CASSSLGGDSGGSSYNEQFF.

The chain has TRBV19 and TRBJ1-2; D gene ambiguous. Trimming stripped 5 bases from V and 2 bases from J, with 15 bases between. In germline, CDR1 is LNHDA, CDR2 SQIVND (reference sequence). This CDR3 contains 15 residues. In nucleotides, the CDR3 is TGTGCCAGTAGTCCCTCCGAAGGAGACAACTATGGCTACACCTTC. Amino acid sequence: CASSPSEGDNYGYTF.

This chain uses TRBV11-2 with TRBJ2-2; D not resolved. Trimming left V 1 base short and J 4 bases short, with 7 bases between. CDR1 is SGHAT and CDR2 is FQNNGV in the germline V gene. This CDR3 is 14 amino acids long. CDR3 sequence reads: CASSLAVVTGELFF. The CDR3, as DNA: TGTGCCAGCAGCTTAGCAGTTGTCACCGGGGAGCTGTTTTTT. The complete variable domain, with remaining parts taken from reference TRBV11-2 and TRBJ2-2, reads EAGVAQSPRYKIIEKRQSVAFWCNPISGHATLYWYQQILGQGPKLLIQFQNNGVVDDSQLPKDRFSAERLKGVDSTLKIQPAKLEDSAVYLCASSLAVVTGELFFGEGSRLTVL.

A few counts support this clone. This chain connects TRBV21-1 to TRBJ2-5; the D call of TRBD1 is as the table states it, not checked on the DNA. TRBV21-1 is given as a pseudogene. CDR3 size: 15 residues. In nucleotides, the CDR3 is TGTGCCAGCAGCAAAGAGGAGTACCAGGGAGAGACCCAGTACTTC. This translates into CASSKEEYQGETQYF.

V gene TRBV6-1 combines with J gene TRBJ2-7, with 7 bases lining up with TRBD2. Losses at the gene ends were 4 bases for V and 4 bases for J; bases not matched to a gene: 4. This CDR3 comprises 13 residues. Per germline, CDR1 MNHNS and CDR2 SASEGT. DNA of the CDR3: TGTGCCAGCAGTGTGGGACTATCGTACGAGCAGTACTTC. It codes for CASSVGLSYEQYF.

In its sample, this clone was seen a few times. The chain is built from TRBV5-1 and TRBJ2-1, with 9 bases that match TRBD2. Per germline, CDR1 SGHRS and CDR2 YFSETQ. Losses at the gene ends were 6 bases for V and 9 bases for J; bases not matched to a gene: 13. This CDR3 contains 15 residues. CDR3 amino acids: CASTFQSGTSSEQFF. The CDR3 DNA reads as TGCGCCAGCACATTCCAATCCGGGACTAGCAGTGAGCAGTTCTTC.

V is TRBV5-1 and J is TRBJ2-1; maybe TRBD2 (7 bases). Germline CDR1 is SGHRS and CDR2 is YFSETQ. V lost 3 bases and J lost 6, with 16 bases in between. CDR3 size: 15 residues. CDR3 in amino acids: CASSWSQGRGNEQFF. The CDR3 bases are TGCGCCAGCAGCTGGAGCCAGGGGAGGGGCAATGAGCAGTTCTTC. The full variable domain, its missing parts supplied by reference TRBV5-1 and TRBJ2-1, is KAGVTQTPRYLIKTRGQQVTLSCSPISGHRSVSWYQQTPGQGLQFLFEYFSETQRNKGNFPGRFSGRQFSNSRSEMNVSTLELGDSALYLCASSWSQGRGNEQFFGPGTRLTVL.

V and J are TRBV7-9 and TRBJ2-7; 9 bases align to TRBD2. V was clipped by 5 bases and J by 4 bases; unmatched bases: 9. Looked up from germline, CDR1 is SEHNR and CDR2 is FQNEAQ (reference sequence). This CDR3 region has 15 residues. CDR3 in amino acids: CASSPGTSQLYEQYF. The CDR3 DNA follows: TGTGCCAGCAGCCCCGGGACTAGCCAACTATACGAGCAGTACTTC.

The CDR3, as DNA: TGTGCCAGCTCCACGACAGGGGGCTGGCTCGAGCAGTACTTC. Protein product: CASSTTGGWLEQYF. The chain couples TRBV19 to TRBJ2-7; 10 bases fit TRBD1. J was trimmed by 6 bases and V by 9 bases; bases with no gene match: 11. This CDR3 is built from 14 residues. The germline CDR1 and CDR2 sequences are LNHDA and SQIVND (reference sequence).

J is TRBJ2-4 and V is TRBV15; the match to TRBD2 covers 7 bases. This CDR3 has 13 amino acids. The junction had 3 bases not matched to a gene; V was cut back by 1 base and J by 9 bases. Germline loops: CDR1 LNHNV, CDR2 YYDKDF (reference sequence). The CDR3 reads CATSRGGSGIQYF. The CDR3 DNA is TGTGCCACCAGCAGAGGCGGGAGTGGCATTCAGTACTTC.